The clone carrying this TCR beta chain came up many times. Its antigen remains unknown. Noted time point: longitudinal time-point 2. Trimming took 3 bases from V and 5 from J; bases not matched to a gene: 0. The CDR3 extends over 11 amino acids. The germline V gene has CDR1 DFQATT and CDR2 SNEGSKA (reference sequence). The record originates from a study of neurological immune-mediated disorders. Study-wide results and caveats: The greatest TCR clonal expansion appeared in HTLV-1-associated myelopathy and the smallest, falling below healthy controls, in multiple sclerosis.

5'RACE employing 10-nucleotide random UMIs yielded the cDNA. TCRdb reprocessed the 5' RACE reads with MiXCR, giving one entry per CDR3 protein. Among tens of thousands of distinct CDR3 sequences listed, around a tenth were seen once. The genes are TRBV20-1 and TRBJ2-5; TRBD2 agrees at 7 bases. Sequenced input: PBMCs. The TCR originated in a man under 40 in good health. CDR3 residues: CSARGGETQYF. CDR3 in DNA: TGCAGTGCTAGGGGAGGGGAGACCCAGTACTTC.